This T cell receptor (beta chain) was recovered during a study of T cell responses to AZD1222 COVID-19 vaccine. For the study at large: Pooling covered second doses at about 4 or about 12 weeks.

Method: immunoSEQ multiplex PCR; TCRdb's copy keeps in-frame clones and lacks some. The data contain approximately 68,000 clones, 70% to 90% of them singletons. Study results and caveats: Clonal diversity was possibly underestimated, and white British individuals and females predominated among donors. Two AZD1222 doses significantly raised spike-specific TCR breadth and depth over controls.

Comment on this clone: The target antigen is unknown.

CDR3 length: 18 amino acids. The V segment lost 2 bases and the J segment 2 bases; nucleotides outside the gene matches: 14. Germline V gives CDR1 SGHKS, CDR2 YYEKEE (reference sequence). The chain has TRBV5-5 and TRBJ2-7; 9 positions match TRBD1. This TCR came from an adult in good health. Material: peripheral blood, obtained on day 0 of AZD1222 vaccination. Written as DNA, the CDR3 is TGTGCCAGCAGCTTACCCCGGATGTTGGGACAGGGTCCCTACGAGCAGTACTTC. It is translated as CASSLPRMLGQGPYEQYF.